These T cell receptor beta chains were read from a single sample in a study of blood T cells in healthy people across ages. TCRdb independently ran MiXCR on the 5' RACE reads; one entry per CDR3 protein. Counted here are 1.5 million to 1.8 million distinct CDR3 sequences, around 40% occurring once; the ten biggest clones make up approximately 4%. Sequenced: blood. These receptors were collected from a woman under 30 in good health. Both conserved end residues are part of each CDR3. A D gene is named only where the DNA matches it firmly. Clone size is given for some rows only: seen once, a few or many times, or a class if the clone is expanded.

D | J | V | size | CDR3 | DNA
- | TRBJ2-7 | TRBV4-3 | few | CASSQAFGGAWTYEQYF | TGCGCCAGCAGCCAAGCTTTCGGGGGCGCGTGGACCTACGAGCAGTACTTC
- | TRBJ1-2 | TRBV5-5 | few | CASSLDDRTYGYTF | TGTGCCAGCAGCTTGGATGACAGAACTTATGGCTACACCTTC
TRBD1 | TRBJ1-2 | TRBV12-3/TRBV12-4 | - | CASSKGTDLSNYGYTF | TGTGCCAGCAGTAAAGGGACAGACTTATCCAACTATGGCTACACCTTC
- | TRBJ2-5 | TRBV7-8 | - | CASSLPSNRVF | TGTGCCAGCAGCCTACCAAGTAATAGGGTCTTC
TRBD1 | TRBJ2-2 | TRBV5-1 | - | CASSRYRTGGAAGELFF | TGCGCCAGCAGCAGATATCGGACAGGGGGCGCCGCCGGGGAGCTGTTTTTT
- | TRBJ1-1 | TRBV29-1 | - | CSVEESQPEAFF | TGCAGCGTTGAAGAATCTCAACCTGAAGCTTTCTTT
- | TRBJ1-3 | TRBV7-9 | once | CASSLSVAGGNTIYF | TGTGCCAGCAGCTTATCTGTAGCTGGCGGAAACACCATATATTTT
- | TRBJ2-7 | TRBV6-5 | - | CASNQKGGWSYEQYF | TGTGCCAGCAACCAGAAGGGAGGATGGTCCTACGAGCAGTACTTC
- | TRBJ1-5 | TRBV7-2 | - | CASSPQVMGRSNQPQHF | TGTGCCAGCAGCCCACAAGTGATGGGAAGGAGCAATCAGCCCCAGCATTTT
TRBD1 | TRBJ1-4 | TRBV4-1 | few | CASSPIPGQGNEKLFF | TGCGCCAGCAGCCCCATCCCCGGACAGGGGAATGAAAAACTGTTTTTT
- | TRBJ1-1 | TRBV29-1 | few | CSVEAPKGFGVIEAFF | TGCAGCGTTGAAGCGCCCAAGGGGTTTGGCGTGATAGAAGCTTTCTTT
TRBD1 | TRBJ2-3 | TRBV27 | few | CASSLYTGADTQYF | TGTGCCAGCAGTTTATATACAGGGGCAGATACGCAGTATTTT
- | TRBJ2-7 | TRBV6-2/TRBV6-3 | few | CASSYRGTLSYEQYF | TGTGCCAGCAGTTACCGGGGGACACTCTCCTACGAGCAGTACTTC
- | TRBJ1-1 | TRBV3-1 | few | CASSQVLGRLEAFF | TGTGCCAGCAGCCAAGTTCTCGGGAGACTCGAAGCTTTCTTT
TRBD1 | TRBJ2-1 | TRBV4-3 | few | CASSRDSPYNEQFF | TGCGCCAGCAGCCGGGACAGCCCCTACAATGAGCAGTTCTTC
- | TRBJ2-7 | TRBV4-1 | - | CASSQDLGVQYF | TGCGCCAGCAGCCAAGATTTAGGGGTACAGTACTTC
TRBD1 | TRBJ2-5 | TRBV4-1 | many | CASSRDRNQETQYF | TGCGCCAGCAGCAGGGACAGAAACCAAGAGACCCAGTACTTC
- | TRBJ2-5 | TRBV20-1 | few | CSAEWDSIVTQYF | TGCAGTGCTGAATGGGACTCCATAGTGACCCAGTACTTC
TRBD2 | TRBJ2-1 | TRBV5-1 | - | CASSLSSGLAKTQFF | TGCGCCAGCAGCTTAAGTTCGGGACTAGCTAAGACCCAGTTCTTC
TRBD2 | TRBJ2-2 | TRBV20-1 | - | CSARGGTSRPTGELFF | TGCAGTGCTAGAGGGGGGACTAGCCGGCCCACCGGGGAGCTGTTTTTT
- | TRBJ1-4 | TRBV7-2 | - | CASSPIPGPTNEKLFF | TGTGCCAGCAGCCCCATCCCTGGGCCAACTAATGAAAAACTGTTTTTT
- | TRBJ2-7 | TRBV11-2 | few | CASSPRGTYNEQYF | TGTGCCAGCAGCCCCCGGGGGACCTACAATGAGCAGTACTTC
TRBD2 | TRBJ2-5 | TRBV28 | few | CASTRGLAGETQYF | TGTGCCAGCACGCGGGGACTAGCGGGAGAGACCCAGTACTTC
- | TRBJ2-3 | TRBV7-9 | once | CASSPDEGPDTQYF | TGTGCCAGCAGCCCCGACGAAGGCCCAGATACGCAGTATTTT
- | TRBJ1-4 | TRBV20-1 | - | CSVLRALTNEKLFF | TGTAGTGTTCTGAGGGCGTTAACTAATGAAAAACTGTTTTTT
TRBD1 | TRBJ1-6 | TRBV4-3 | - | CASSHASGGRNNSPLHF | TGCGCCAGCAGCCACGCCTCAGGGGGCAGGAATAATTCACCCCTCCACTTT
TRBD2 | TRBJ2-1 | TRBV29-1 | few | CSVPGLALYNEQFF | TGCAGCGTTCCGGGACTAGCGTTATACAATGAGCAGTTCTTC
- | TRBJ2-6 | TRBV27 | - | CASSFSGGRSGANVLTF | TGTGCCAGCAGTTTTTCCGGGGGCCGCTCTGGGGCCAACGTCCTGACTTTC
TRBD2 | TRBJ2-3 | TRBV18 | - | CASSPVGSGARKFAQYF | TGTGCCAGCTCACCAGTTGGGAGCGGGGCCCGTAAGTTCGCGCAGTATTTT
- | TRBJ2-1 | TRBV6-2/TRBV6-3 | few | CASSYATTSAEQFF | TGTGCCAGCAGTTACGCCACCACTTCCGCCGAGCAGTTCTTC
TRBD2 | TRBJ2-1 | TRBV10-3 | few | CAISRTSVGYNEQFF | TGTGCCATCAGCAGGACTAGCGTTGGCTACAATGAGCAGTTCTTC
- | TRBJ2-3 | TRBV28 | - | CASTAGGASTDTQYF | TGTGCCAGCACCGCCGGGGGAGCGAGCACAGATACGCAGTATTTT
- | TRBJ1-6 | TRBV5-1 | - | CASSLLLADPPLHF | TGCGCCAGCAGCTTGCTATTGGCGGACCCACCCCTCCACTTT
- | TRBJ1-1 | TRBV2 | - | CASSPTSRGKAFF | TGTGCCAGCAGTCCCACCTCCAGGGGCAAAGCTTTCTTT
TRBD1 | TRBJ1-3 | TRBV3-1 | - | CASSRDRSRGNTIYF | TGTGCCAGCAGCCGGGACAGGTCTAGGGGAAACACCATATATTTT
TRBD2 | TRBJ2-5 | TRBV2 | - | CASSEWGLAEDQETQYF | TGTGCCAGCAGTGAATGGGGACTAGCGGAAGATCAAGAGACCCAGTACTTC
TRBD1 | TRBJ2-1 | TRBV5-1 | - | CASSSLTGVNYNEQFF | TGCGCCAGCAGCTCTTTAACAGGGGTGAACTACAATGAGCAGTTCTTC
- | TRBJ2-5 | TRBV20-1 | - | CSARVGTSFRETQYF | TGCAGTGCTAGGGTGGGGACTTCCTTTAGGGAGACCCAGTACTTC
- | TRBJ1-1 | TRBV20-1 | few | CSAGDRRNTEAFF | TGCAGTGCTGGGGACCGTCGGAACACTGAAGCTTTCTTT
- | TRBJ2-3 | TRBV6-4 | few | CASSDSWTLSTDTQYF | TGTGCCAGCAGTGACTCTTGGACCCTTAGCACAGATACGCAGTATTTT
- | TRBJ1-2 | TRBV12-3/TRBV12-4 | - | CASSPVIGVGYGYTF | TGTGCCAGCAGTCCCGTAATCGGCGTGGGGTATGGCTACACCTTC
- | TRBJ2-4 | TRBV4-3 | - | CASSQEGLSGTKNIQYF | TGCGCCAGCAGCCAAGAGGGACTTTCAGGGACCAAAAACATTCAGTACTTC
TRBD2 | TRBJ2-1 | TRBV4-3 | - | CASSQAGLVSYNEQFF | TGCGCCAGCAGCCAGGCGGGACTAGTTTCCTACAATGAGCAGTTCTTC
- | TRBJ2-1 | TRBV18 | - | CASSPSLVAEQFF | TGTGCCAGCTCACCTTCTTTGGTCGCCGAGCAGTTCTTC
TRBD2 | TRBJ2-7 | TRBV29-1 | - | CSAGGADTAYEQYF | TGCAGCGCGGGGGGGGCAGACACGGCCTACGAGCAGTACTTC